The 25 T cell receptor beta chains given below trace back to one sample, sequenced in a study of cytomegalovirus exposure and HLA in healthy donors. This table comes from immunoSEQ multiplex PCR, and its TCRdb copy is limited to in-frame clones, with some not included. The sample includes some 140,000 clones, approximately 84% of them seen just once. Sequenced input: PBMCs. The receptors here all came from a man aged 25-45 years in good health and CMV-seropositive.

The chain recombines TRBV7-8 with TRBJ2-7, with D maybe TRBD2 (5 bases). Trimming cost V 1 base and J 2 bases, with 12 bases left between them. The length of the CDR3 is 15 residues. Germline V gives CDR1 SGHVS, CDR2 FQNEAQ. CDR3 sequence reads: CASSLGAGGPYEQYF. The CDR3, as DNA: TGTGCCAGCAGCTTAGGGGCAGGCGGGCCCTACGAGCAGTACTTC.

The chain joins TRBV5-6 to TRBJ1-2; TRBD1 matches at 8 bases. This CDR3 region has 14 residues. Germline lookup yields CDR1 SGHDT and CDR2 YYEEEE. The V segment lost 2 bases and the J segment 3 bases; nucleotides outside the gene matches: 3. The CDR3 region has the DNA TGTGCCAGCAGCTTCCCACAGGGGGACTATGGCTACACCTTC. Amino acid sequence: CASSFPQGDYGYTF.

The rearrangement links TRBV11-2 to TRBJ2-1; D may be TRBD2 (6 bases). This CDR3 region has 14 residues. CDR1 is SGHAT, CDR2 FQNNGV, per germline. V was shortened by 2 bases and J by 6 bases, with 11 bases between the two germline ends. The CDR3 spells CASSLLLGGNEQFF. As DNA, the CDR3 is TGTGCCAGCAGCTTACTGCTGGGGGGCAATGAGCAGTTCTTC.

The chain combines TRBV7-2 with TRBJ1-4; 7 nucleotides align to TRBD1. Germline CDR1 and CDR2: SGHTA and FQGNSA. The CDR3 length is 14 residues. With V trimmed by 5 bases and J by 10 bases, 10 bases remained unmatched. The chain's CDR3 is CASSVGTVPAKLFF. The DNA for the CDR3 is TGTGCCAGCAGCGTAGGGACAGTCCCTGCAAAACTGTTTTTT. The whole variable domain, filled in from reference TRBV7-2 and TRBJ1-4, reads GAGVSQSPSNKVTEKGKDVELRCDPISGHTALYWYRQSLGQGLEFLIYFQGNSAPDKSGLPSDRFSAERTGGSVSTLTIQRTQQEDSAVYLCASSVGTVPAKLFFGSGTQLSVL.

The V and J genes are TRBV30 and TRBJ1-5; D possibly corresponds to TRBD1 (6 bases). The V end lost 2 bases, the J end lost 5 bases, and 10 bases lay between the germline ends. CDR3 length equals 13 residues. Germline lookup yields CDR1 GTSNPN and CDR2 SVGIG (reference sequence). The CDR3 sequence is CAWSQDSYQPQHF. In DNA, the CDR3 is TGTGCCTGGAGTCAGGACAGCTATCAGCCCCAGCATTTT. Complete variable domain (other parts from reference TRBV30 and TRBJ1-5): SQTIHQWPATLVQPVGSPLSLECTVEGTSNPNLYWYRQAAGRGLQLLFYSVGIGQISSEVPQNLSASRPQDRQFILSSKKLLLSDSGFYLCAWSQDSYQPQHFGDGTRLSIL.

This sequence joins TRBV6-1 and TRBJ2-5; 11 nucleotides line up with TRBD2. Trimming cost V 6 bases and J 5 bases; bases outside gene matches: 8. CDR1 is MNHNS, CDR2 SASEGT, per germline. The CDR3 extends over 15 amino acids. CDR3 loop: CASSLAGGHRETQYF. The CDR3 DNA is TGTGCCAGCAGCCTAGCGGGAGGCCATCGGGAGACCCAGTACTTC.

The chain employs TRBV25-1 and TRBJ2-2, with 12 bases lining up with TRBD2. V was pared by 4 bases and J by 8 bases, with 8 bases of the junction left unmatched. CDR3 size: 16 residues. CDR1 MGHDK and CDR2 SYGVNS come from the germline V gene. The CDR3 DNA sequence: TGTGCCAGCAGTGCACGCTTGACTAGCGGGAGAGGGGAGCTGTTTTTT. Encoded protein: CASSARLTSGRGELFF.

In DNA, the CDR3 is TGTGCCAGCAGGGGACAGGGCCCAAACTACGAGCAGTACTTC. Translated, it gives CASRGQGPNYEQYF. The V call is TRBV6-5, the J call TRBJ2-7; 9 bases fit TRBD1. V lost 6 bases and J lost 3; bases outside the gene matches: 6. Germline V gene sequence: CDR1 MNHEY, CDR2 SVGAGI. The CDR3 runs to 14 residues.

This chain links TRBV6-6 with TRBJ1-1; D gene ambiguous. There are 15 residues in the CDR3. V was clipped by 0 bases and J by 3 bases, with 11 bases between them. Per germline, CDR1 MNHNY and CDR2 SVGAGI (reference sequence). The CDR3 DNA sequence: TGTGCCAGCAGTTACTCGAGATTCGGGGACACTGAAGCTTTCTTT. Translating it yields CASSYSRFGDTEAFF.

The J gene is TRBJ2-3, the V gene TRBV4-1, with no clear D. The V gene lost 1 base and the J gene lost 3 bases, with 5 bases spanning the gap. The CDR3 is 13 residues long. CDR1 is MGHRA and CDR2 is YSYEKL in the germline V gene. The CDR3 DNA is TGCGCCAGCAGCCAAGTTATAACAGATACGCAGTATTTT. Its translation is CASSQVITDTQYF.

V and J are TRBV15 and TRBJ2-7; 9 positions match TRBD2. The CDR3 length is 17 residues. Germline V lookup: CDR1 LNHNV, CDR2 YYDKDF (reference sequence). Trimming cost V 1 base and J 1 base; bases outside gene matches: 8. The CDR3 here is CATSRGARLAESYEQYF. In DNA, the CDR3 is TGTGCCACCAGCAGAGGGGCACGACTAGCGGAATCCTACGAGCAGTACTTC. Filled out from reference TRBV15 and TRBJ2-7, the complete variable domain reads DAMVIQNPRYQVTQFGKPVTLSCSQTLNHNVMYWYQQKSSQAPKLLFHYYDKDFNNEADTPDNFQSRRPNTSFCFLDIRSPGLGDTAMYLCATSRGARLAESYEQYFGPGTRLTVT.

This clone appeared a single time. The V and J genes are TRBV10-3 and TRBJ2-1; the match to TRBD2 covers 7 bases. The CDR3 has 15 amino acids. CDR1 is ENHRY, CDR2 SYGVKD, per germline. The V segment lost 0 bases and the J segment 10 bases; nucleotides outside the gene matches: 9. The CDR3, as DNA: TGTGCCATCAGTGAGTCCGGTGGGGGGGGAGACGAGCAGTTCTTC. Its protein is CAISESGGGGDEQFF.

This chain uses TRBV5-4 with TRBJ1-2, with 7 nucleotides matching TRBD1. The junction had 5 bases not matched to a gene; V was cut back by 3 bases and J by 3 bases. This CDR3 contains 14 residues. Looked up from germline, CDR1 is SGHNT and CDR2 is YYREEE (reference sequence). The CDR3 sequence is CASSSRGQHYGYTF. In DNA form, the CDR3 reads TGTGCCAGCAGCTCAAGGGGACAGCACTATGGCTACACCTTC. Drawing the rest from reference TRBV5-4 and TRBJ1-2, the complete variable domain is ETGVTQSPTHLIKTRGQQVTLRCSSQSGHNTVSWYQQALGQGPQFIFQYYREEENGRGNFPPRFSGLQFPNYSSELNVNALELDDSALYLCASSSRGQHYGYTFGSGTRLTVV.

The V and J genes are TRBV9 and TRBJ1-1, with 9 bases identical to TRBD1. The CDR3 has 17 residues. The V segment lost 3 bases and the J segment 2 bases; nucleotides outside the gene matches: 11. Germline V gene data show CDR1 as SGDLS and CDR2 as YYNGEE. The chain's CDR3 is CASSAGGQGRLNTEAFF. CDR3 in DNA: TGTGCCAGCAGCGCCGGGGGACAGGGACGCCTCAACACTGAAGCTTTCTTT.

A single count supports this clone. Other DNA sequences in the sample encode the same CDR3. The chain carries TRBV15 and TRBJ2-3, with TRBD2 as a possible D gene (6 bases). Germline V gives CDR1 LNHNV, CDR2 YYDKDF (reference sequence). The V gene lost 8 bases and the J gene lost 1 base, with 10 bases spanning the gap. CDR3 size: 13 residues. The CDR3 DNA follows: TGTGCCACCTCGACGGGAGGCACAGATACGCAGTATTTT. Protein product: CATSTGGTDTQYF.

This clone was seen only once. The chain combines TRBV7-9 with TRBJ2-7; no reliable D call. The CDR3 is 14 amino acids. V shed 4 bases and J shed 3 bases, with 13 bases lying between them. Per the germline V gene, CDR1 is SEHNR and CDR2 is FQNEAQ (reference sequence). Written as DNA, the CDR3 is TGTGCCAGCAGCTCCGCCGGGTCCCGCTACGAGCAGTACTTC. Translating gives CASSSAGSRYEQYF. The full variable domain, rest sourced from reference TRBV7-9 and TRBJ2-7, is DTGVSQNPRHKITKRGQNVTFRCDPISEHNRLYWYRQTLGQGPEFLTYFQNEAQLEKSRLLSDRFSAERPKGSFSTLEIQRTEQGDSAMYLCASSSAGSRYEQYFGPGTRLTVT.

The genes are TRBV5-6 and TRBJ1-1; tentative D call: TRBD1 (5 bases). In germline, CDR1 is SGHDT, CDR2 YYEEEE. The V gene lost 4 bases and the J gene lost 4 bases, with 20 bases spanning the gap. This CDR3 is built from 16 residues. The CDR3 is CASSLFGGTVVTEAFF. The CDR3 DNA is TGTGCCAGCAGCCTCTTTGGGGGGACGGTGGTCACTGAAGCTTTCTTT.

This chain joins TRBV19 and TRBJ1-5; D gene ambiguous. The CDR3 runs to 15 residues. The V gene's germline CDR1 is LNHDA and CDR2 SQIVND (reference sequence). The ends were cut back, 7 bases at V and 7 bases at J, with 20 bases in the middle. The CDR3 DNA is TGTGCCAGTAAAAAGAACCGGGATTTTTCCCAGCCCCAGCATTTT. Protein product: CASKKNRDFSQPQHF.

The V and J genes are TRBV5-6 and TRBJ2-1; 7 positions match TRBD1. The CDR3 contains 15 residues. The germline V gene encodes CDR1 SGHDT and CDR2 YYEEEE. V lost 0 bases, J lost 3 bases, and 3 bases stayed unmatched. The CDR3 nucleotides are TGTGCCAGCAGCTTGGGACAGGGCCTCTACAATGAGCAGTTCTTC. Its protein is CASSLGQGLYNEQFF. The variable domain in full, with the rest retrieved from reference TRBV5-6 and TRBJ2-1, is DAGVTQSPTHLIKTRGQQVTLRCSPKSGHDTVSWYQQALGQGPQFIFQYYEEEERQRGNFPDRFSGHQFPNYSSELNVNALLLGDSALYLCASSLGQGLYNEQFFGPGTRLTVL.

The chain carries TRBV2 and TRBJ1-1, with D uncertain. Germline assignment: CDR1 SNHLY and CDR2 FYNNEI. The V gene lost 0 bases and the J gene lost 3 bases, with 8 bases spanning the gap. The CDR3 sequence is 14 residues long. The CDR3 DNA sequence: TGTGCCAGCAGTGAAGCGGGGAGGGACACTGAAGCTTTCTTT. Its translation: CASSEAGRDTEAFF.

The CDR3 reads CAWSGTSGRARYEQYF. CDR3 coding DNA: TGTGCCTGGAGTGGGACTAGCGGGAGGGCCCGATACGAGCAGTACTTC. The J gene is TRBJ2-7, the V gene TRBV30, with 15 bases that match TRBD2. There are 16 residues in the CDR3. Unmatched junction bases numbered 5, after V lost 1 base and J lost 4 bases. Per germline, CDR1 GTSNPN and CDR2 SVGIG (reference sequence). Based on the CDR3 plus reference TRBV30 and TRBJ2-7, the full variable domain is SQTIHQWPATLVQPVGSPLSLECTVEGTSNPNLYWYRQAAGRGLQLLFYSVGIGQISSEVPQNLSASRPQDRQFILSSKKLLLSDSGFYLCAWSGTSGRARYEQYFGPGTRLTVT.

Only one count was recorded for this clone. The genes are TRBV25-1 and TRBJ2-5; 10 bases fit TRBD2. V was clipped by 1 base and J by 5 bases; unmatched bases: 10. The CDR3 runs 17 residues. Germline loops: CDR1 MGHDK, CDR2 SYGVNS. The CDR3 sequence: CASSELGLAGDGETQYF. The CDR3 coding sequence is TGTGCCAGCAGTGAATTGGGCCTAGCGGGAGATGGGGAGACCCAGTACTTC.

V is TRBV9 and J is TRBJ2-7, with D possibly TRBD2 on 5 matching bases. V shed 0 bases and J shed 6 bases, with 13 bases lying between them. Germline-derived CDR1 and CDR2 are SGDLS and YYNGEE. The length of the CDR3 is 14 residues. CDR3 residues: CASSVGGGRLEQYF. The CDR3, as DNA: TGTGCCAGCAGCGTAGGAGGAGGCAGGCTCGAGCAGTACTTC.

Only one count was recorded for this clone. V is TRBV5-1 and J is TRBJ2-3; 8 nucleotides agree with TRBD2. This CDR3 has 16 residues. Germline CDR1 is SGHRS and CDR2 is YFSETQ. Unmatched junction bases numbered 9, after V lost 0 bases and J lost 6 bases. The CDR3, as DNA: TGCGCCAGCAGCTTGGAGGGTGCGGGAGGAATGGATACGCAGTATTTT. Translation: CASSLEGAGGMDTQYF.

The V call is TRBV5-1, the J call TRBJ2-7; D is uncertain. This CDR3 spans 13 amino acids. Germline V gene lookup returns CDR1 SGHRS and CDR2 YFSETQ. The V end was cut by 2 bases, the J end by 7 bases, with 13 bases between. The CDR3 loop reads CASSFDPWREQYF. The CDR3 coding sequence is TGCGCCAGCAGCTTCGACCCTTGGAGAGAGCAGTACTTC.